This TCR beta chain came from a study of blood T cell repertoires in COVID-19. Study-level information: From the United States, Italy and Spain came samples of acute and convalescent COVID-19. The cDNA or gDNA used as material had been derived from T cells, B-cell-depleted T cells, or PBMCs.

The CDR3 runs to 13 residues. Germline CDR1 is SGHRS and CDR2 is YFSETQ. The V and J ends lost 5 bases and 5 bases respectively, with 13 bases between them. Original processing methods: Counts of nucleated cells, estimated from reference gene primer amplification, were obtained. Sequencing was performed with immunoSEQ multiplex PCR; in TCRdb, only in-frame clones are kept and a portion is missing. That table is the source of V, J and clone size, and D and trimming were worked out from the DNA. This sample has over 200,000 clones, with 90% to 95% found just once. The sample was peripheral blood. The TCR comes from a man in his thirties or forties with acute or convalescent COVID-19. The chain uses TRBV5-1 and TRBJ2-5, with D perhaps TRBD2 (6 bases). CDR3 coding DNA: TGCGCCAGCAGTCCGGGACTGGGGGAGACCCAGTACTTC. Translating it yields CASSPGLGETQYF.